This T cell receptor (beta chain) was observed in a study of neurological immune-mediated disorders. Overall study results and limits: The study found the most TCR clonal expansion in HTLV-1-associated myelopathy and the least in multiple sclerosis, below healthy controls. As far as clinical or MRI features were concerned, none was associated with the multiple sclerosis repertoire cluster.

This clonotype has at least ten counts. Its cognate antigen is unknown. TCRdb ran MiXCR on the 5' RACE reads and lists one entry per CDR3 protein. The table shows under 60,000 distinct CDR3 sequences, with about 5% occurring only once. The V end lost 6 bases, the J end lost 8 bases, and 10 bases lay between the germline ends. The CDR3 is 12 residues long. Germline V CDR1 and CDR2: SNHLY, FYNNEI. The gene calls are TRBV2 and TRBJ1-4; D not resolved. The sample consisted of CD4+ T cells from blood. This clonotype was sampled from a woman younger than 35 with multiple sclerosis. Here the CDR3 reads CASRQYKEKLFF. DNA of the CDR3: TGTGCCAGCAGGCAATACAAAGAAAAACTGTTTTTT. Combining the CDR3 with reference TRBV2 and TRBJ1-4 gives the whole variable domain EPEVTQTPSHQVTQMGQEVILRCVPISNHLYFYWYRQILGQKVEFLVSFYNNEISEKSEIFDDQFSVERPDGSNFTLKIRSTKLEDSAMYFCASRQYKEKLFFGSGTQLSVL.